This T cell receptor beta chain is from a study of T cell changes during pregnancy in multiple sclerosis (dated by TCRdb to about 2019). Looking at the study overall: In women with multiple sclerosis, the researchers looked at how the T cell repertoire shifted as pregnancy progressed.

For this clone: Its antigen is still unknown. No base quality information exists; no much larger clone differs at one position.

The CDR3 spans 14 residues, from the cysteine through the phenylalanine. Just CDR3 DNA is preserved here, 42 bases in frame from base 1. Unmatched junction bases come to 0, with V trimmed by 1 base and J by 2 bases. According to the germline V gene, CDR1 reads SNHLY and CDR2 reads FYNNEI. Library construction relied on the immunoSEQ multiplex PCR assay. The table was pulled from immuneACCESS by TCRdb, which kept in-frame rearrangements only. Such tables lose some clones; where checked, under half of the loss comes from unresolved V genes, and the rest has no known cause. The sample yields 75,000 to 100,000 clones; almost 95% were counted once. The ten top clones hold just over 2% of the sample.

The chain employs TRBV2 and TRBJ2-7; TRBD1 matches 9 bases in the middle. The sequences come from peripheral blood, collected after pregnancy. This sequence was found in a female donor with multiple sclerosis, enrolled in a pregnancy study. The CDR3 is CASSEGDRAYEQYF. Here is the DNA: TGTGCCAGCAGTGAAGGGGACAGGGCCTACGAGCAGTACTTC. When the CDR3 is completed using the reference TRBV2 and TRBJ2-7 genes on either side, the full variable domain is EPEVTQTPSHQVTQMGQEVILRCVPISNHLYFYWYRQILGQKVEFLVSFYNNEISEKSEIFDDQFSVERPDGSNFTLKIRSTKLEDSAMYFCASSEGDRAYEQYFGPGTRLTVT.